The 9 T cell receptor beta chains listed next were all sequenced from one sample in a study of cytomegalovirus exposure and HLA in healthy donors. Amplification used 60 Vbeta primers and 13 Jbeta primers. Libraries were prepared by immunoSEQ multiplex PCR; TCRdb keeps only in-frame clonotypes and omits some of them. The sample lists some 120,000 clones; around 77% were seen once. The sequencing input was PBMCs. Every receptor here comes from a woman in her thirties or forties in good health and CMV-seropositive.

The chain carries TRBV7-9 and TRBJ1-1, with no clear D. Germline loops: CDR1 SEHNR, CDR2 FQNEAQ (reference sequence). V lost 3 bases to trimming and J lost 5 bases, with 13 bases between them. The CDR3 has 14 amino acids. In nucleotides, the CDR3 is TGTGCCAGCAGCTTTAGCGGAGGCAGGACTGAAGCTTTCTTT. Translating it yields CASSFSGGRTEAFF. The full variable domain, rest sourced from reference TRBV7-9 and TRBJ1-1, is DTGVSQNPRHKITKRGQNVTFRCDPISEHNRLYWYRQTLGQGPEFLTYFQNEAQLEKSRLLSDRFSAERPKGSFSTLEIQRTEQGDSAMYLCASSFSGGRTEAFFGQGTRLTVV.

The sample holds many counts of this clone. The genes are TRBV28 and TRBJ2-1, with TRBD2 matching over 9 bases. Germline CDR1 is MDHEN and CDR2 is SYDVKM. There are 12 residues in the CDR3. V lost 5 bases to trimming and J lost 10 bases; unmatched junction nucleotides: 3. CDR3 DNA sequence: TGTGCCAGCAGTCCCACTAGCGGGGAGCAGTTCTTC. It encodes CASSPTSGEQFF.

This chain joins TRBV4-1 and TRBJ2-3; D is perhaps TRBD2 (5 bases). There are 17 residues in the CDR3. Germline V gene data show CDR1 as MGHRA and CDR2 as YSYEKL. Trimming pared 0 bases from V and 7 bases from J, leaving 20 bases between. CDR3 region: CASSQDGVGVSTNTQYF. The CDR3 DNA is TGCGCCAGCAGCCAAGACGGGGTAGGAGTATCTACTAATACGCAGTATTTT.

The V call is TRBV6-1, the J call TRBJ2-1; 8 bases are shared with TRBD1. V lost 8 bases, J lost 8 bases, and 11 bases stayed unmatched. Germline V gene data show CDR1 as MNHNS and CDR2 as SASEGT. This CDR3 contains 14 residues. Written as DNA, the CDR3 is TGTGCCAGCGGTGGACAGGGTCGGATCCATGAGCAGTTCTTC. Protein sequence: CASGGQGRIHEQFF.

As DNA, the CDR3 is TGTGCCAGCAGTTACCGAGGACAGCTCACCGAAAGAGCTTTCTTT. Its translation is CASSYRGQLTERAFF. The chain is built from TRBV6-5 and TRBJ1-1; D might be TRBD1 (6 bases). CDR1 and CDR2 from the germline V gene are MNHEY and SVGAGI. The CDR3 covers 15 residues. V shed 2 bases and J shed 10 bases, with 20 bases lying between them.

A few counts support this clone. The gene calls are TRBV19 and TRBJ2-3, with D possibly being TRBD2 (6 bases). V dropped 5 bases and J dropped 8 bases, with 14 bases sitting between them. CDR1 LNHDA and CDR2 SQIVND come from the germline V gene (reference sequence). The CDR3 totals 13 residues. CDR3 sequence: CASSSSLAGTQYF. The CDR3 nucleotides are TGTGCCAGTAGTTCGTCACTAGCTGGTACGCAGTATTTT.

The chain employs TRBV4-1 and TRBJ2-1; no definite D call. V shed 0 bases and J shed 9 bases, with 6 bases lying between them. The V gene's germline CDR1 is MGHRA and CDR2 YSYEKL. The CDR3 contains 12 residues. The DNA of the CDR3 is TGCGCCAGCAGCCAAGAAGCCGCTGAGCAGTTCTTC. This translates into CASSQEAAEQFF.

The genes are TRBV2 and TRBJ1-2; 10 bases line up with TRBD1. Germline V gene lookup returns CDR1 SNHLY and CDR2 FYNNEI. This CDR3 comprises 14 residues. J lost 3 bases, V lost 7 bases, and 5 bases had no gene match. This CDR3 reads CASKRDRGYYGYTF. Written as DNA, the CDR3 is TGTGCCAGCAAAAGGGACAGGGGTTACTATGGCTACACCTTC. The full variable domain, completed using reference TRBV2 and TRBJ1-2, is EPEVTQTPSHQVTQMGQEVILRCVPISNHLYFYWYRQILGQKVEFLVSFYNNEISEKSEIFDDQFSVERPDGSNFTLKIRSTKLEDSAMYFCASKRDRGYYGYTFGSGTRLTVV.

This clone was seen only once. The chain is built from TRBV5-1 and TRBJ1-6; the D is unclear. The CDR3 runs 17 residues. V was cut by 4 bases and J by 6 bases, with 20 bases left in between. From germline, CDR1 is SGHRS and CDR2 YFSETQ. The CDR3 DNA sequence: TGCGCCAGCAGCCCCCGGACGGGAAAAACCGTTAATTCACCCCTCCACTTT. This encodes CASSPRTGKTVNSPLHF.